This TCR beta chain was captured by sequencing in a study of Graves' ophthalmopathy and Graves' hyperthyroidism (dated by TCRdb to between 2017 and 2018). In the study overall: Peripheral blood samples were taken at the time of initial diagnosis, before any treatment was given. An independent validation cohort comprised 18 hyperthyroidism patients and some 16 patients who later progressed from hyperthyroidism to ophthalmopathy. The study used TCR beta repertoire signatures to distinguish Graves' ophthalmopathy from Graves' hyperthyroidism and to predict progression to ophthalmopathy. Following sampling, methimazole starting at 30 mg daily was administered to hyperthyroidism patients, and high-dose intravenous methylprednisolone was administered to ophthalmopathy patients. To explore V-J signatures that separate ophthalmopathy from hyperthyroidism, a discovery set of 95 to 100 patients was enrolled, consisting of fewer than 45 with ophthalmopathy and under 65 with stable hyperthyroidism. T-cell repertoires of thyroid tissue and blood were compared in over 5 hyperthyroidism patients. In total, 120 to 150 blood samples were TCR-sequenced: approximately 40 ophthalmopathy, 80 or so hyperthyroidism and some 17 hyperthyroidism-to-ophthalmopathy patients. Paper-wide results and their limitations: In validation, the model predicted ophthalmopathy progression with about 71% sensitivity and roughly 72% specificity; eleven to twelve predicted patients were CT-confirmed with GO in a median of approximately 6.2 months. No statistical method was used to set the sample size in advance, and the investigators knew which group each participant was assigned to. Most of the expanded thyroid clonotypes with a frequency above 0.001 were also detected in blood, and it was suggested that the thyroid immune response may be reflected by blood repertoires. Ophthalmopathy was separated from stable hyperthyroidism by the 13-signature model with roughly 87% sensitivity and about 83% specificity in cross-validation and with 80%/75% in the test set.

The junction carries 6 bases between V and J, which are trimmed by 8 bases and 4 bases respectively. The CDR3 goes from the cysteine to the phenylalanine over 11 residues. The only DNA kept is the CDR3, 33 bases in frame from the first base. Taken from the germline V gene (reference sequence), the CDR1 and CDR2 loops are SEHNR and FQNEAQ. There are many counts of this clonotype. Which antigen it targets is not known. One base away there is no much larger clone; base qualities are not given. Ophthalmopathy patients had moderately to severely active disease, Clinical Activity Score of at least 3, NOSPECS grade of at least 4, and disease duration under 3 months. Anyone with other autoimmune diseases, uncontrolled infections, pregnancy or lactation was excluded from the study. Diagnosis relied on clinical symptoms, serum thyroxine, TRAb, thyroid ultrasound and orbital computed tomography. Using Ficoll-Paque density gradient centrifugation, PBMCs were isolated from about 9.2 ml of fresh peripheral blood. Total RNA was extracted using Trizol reagent, and RNA quality was checked on an Agilent 2100 Bioanalyzer.

For repertoire sequencing, the TCR beta CDR3 regions were amplified from RNA transcripts. HTBI primers and the Qiagen OneStep RT-PCR kit were used in a first-round RT-PCR, which was followed by a second-round multiplex PCR, size selection and purification. Libraries were sequenced paired-end with 100 bp reads on an Illumina HiSeq2000. The original methods were these. SOAPnuke was used for read processing, and reads with adapters, uncalled bases, a mean Phred below 15, or no exact constant-primer or identifier match were discarded. COPE v1.2.5 was used to merge the high-quality paired reads. Clonotypes were defined as unique nucleotide sequences and were aligned to IMGT TRB V, D and J references using MiTCR v1.1. Only V-J combinations with frequency above 0.0001 were analysed, covering about 99% of repertoires. For each V-J combination, a TCR clonal expansion and chaos score was defined as F50 clonal expansion divided by the chaos observed in the TCRdist matrix. Features were reduced by Welch's t-statistics and random forest to more than 10 V-J combinations, which fed a naive Bayes classifier. The Morisita-Horn index was used to measure how similar the thyroid and blood repertoires were. Using fastp trimming at Q25 and MiXCR clonotype assembly, TCRdb reanalyzed the public sequencing data and kept in-frame beta chains. A single entry per CDR3 protein holds the most common genes and DNA from its merged rows. TCRdb's processing, not the study's, gives the V and J calls here. This sample gives 300,000 or so distinct CDR3 sequences in total; roughly 15% of them show up just once. The ten top clones hold more than 9% of the sample.

The clonotype was recovered from an adult man with Graves' ophthalmopathy. The V and J genes are TRBV7-9 and TRBJ1-5, with the D gene not confidently named. What was sequenced was peripheral blood. The CDR3 protein sequence reads: CASGYNQPQHF. The DNA reads as follows: TGTGCCAGCGGGTATAATCAGCCCCAGCATTTT.